This TCR beta chain was obtained from a study of radiotherapy plus CTLA-4 blockade in lung cancer. The study, taken as a whole, reports: Increased serum interferon-beta after radiation also reportedly predicted response strongly.

As to this clone: Its antigen is still unknown.

V trimming: 3 bases; J trimming: 0 bases; junction bases outside the gene matches: 26. CDR3 size: 24 residues. CDR1 is SGHRS and CDR2 is YFSETQ in the germline V gene. Here immunoSEQ multiplex PCR was the method, and the copy in TCRdb shows in-frame clones only, minus some. The sample lists 90,000 to 150,000 clones; roughly 74% were seen once. Source: peripheral blood, taken from a patient treated with radiotherapy plus ipilimumab. The origin of this receptor is a human donor with non-small cell lung cancer who had a partial response to radiotherapy plus ipilimumab. V usage is TRBV5-1 and J usage is TRBJ2-6, with 8 bases aligning to TRBD1. This CDR3 reads CASSSNVDRVVGFGIGSGANVLTF. CDR3 sequence (DNA): TGCGCCAGCAGCTCAAACGTGGACAGGGTGGTCGGGTTTGGTATAGGCTCTGGGGCCAACGTCCTGACTTTC.